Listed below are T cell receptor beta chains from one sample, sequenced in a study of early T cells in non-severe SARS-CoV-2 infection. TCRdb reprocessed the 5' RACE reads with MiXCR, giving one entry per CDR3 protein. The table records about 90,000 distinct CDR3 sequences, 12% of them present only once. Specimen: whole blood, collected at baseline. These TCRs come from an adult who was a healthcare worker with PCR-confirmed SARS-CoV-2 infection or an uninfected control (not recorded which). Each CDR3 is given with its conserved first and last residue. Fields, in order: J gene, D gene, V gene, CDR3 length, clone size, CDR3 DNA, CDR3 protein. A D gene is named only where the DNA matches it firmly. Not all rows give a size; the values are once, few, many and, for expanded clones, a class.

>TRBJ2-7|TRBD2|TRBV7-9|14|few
TGTGCCAGCAGTGCGGGGACTAGGGAGTACGAGCAGTACTTC
CASSAGTREYEQYF
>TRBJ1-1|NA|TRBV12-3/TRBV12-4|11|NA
TGTGCCAGCAGTTCAGGGTTTGAAGCTTTCTTT
CASSSGFEAFF
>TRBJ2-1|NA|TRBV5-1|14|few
TGCGTCAGCAGCTGGGAGGACACGAAGAATGAGCAGTTCTTC
CVSSWEDTKNEQFF
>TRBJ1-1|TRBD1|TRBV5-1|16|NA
TGCGCCAGCAGCCCCGGGGCAGGGGGATTAAACACTGAAGCTTTCTTT
CASSPGAGGLNTEAFF
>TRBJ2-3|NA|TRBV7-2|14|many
TGTGCCAGCAGCTCGTACAGGGTGAGAGATACGCAGTATTTT
CASSSYRVRDTQYF
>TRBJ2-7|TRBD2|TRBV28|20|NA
TGTGCCAGCAGGCCTCCCGGACCGGGACTAGCGGGGGGGCCGCCCTACGAGCAGTACTTC
CASRPPGPGLAGGPPYEQYF
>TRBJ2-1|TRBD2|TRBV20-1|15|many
TGCAGTGCTAGAGCAACTAGCGGGACCTACAATGAGCAGTTCTTC
CSARATSGTYNEQFF
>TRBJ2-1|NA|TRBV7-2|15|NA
TGTGCCAGCAGCCTCACATTGAGCTCCTACAATGAGCAGTTCTTC
CASSLTLSSYNEQFF
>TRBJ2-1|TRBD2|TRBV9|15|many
TGTGCCAGCAGCGTAGGGCTAGCGGGAGTCAGTGAGCAGTTCTTC
CASSVGLAGVSEQFF
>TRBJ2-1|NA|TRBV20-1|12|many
TGCAGTGCTAGTGCAGGATTCAATGAGCAGTTCTTC
CSASAGFNEQFF
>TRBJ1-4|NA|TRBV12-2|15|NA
TGTGCAAGTCGCGTAAGAGGTCAGACTAATGAAAAACTGTTTTTT
CASRVRGQTNEKLFF
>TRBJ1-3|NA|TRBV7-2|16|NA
TGTGCCAGCACCCCCTTTCAGAAAACCTCTGGAAACACCATATATTTT
CASTPFQKTSGNTIYF
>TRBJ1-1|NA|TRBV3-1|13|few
TGTGCCAGCAGCACGAGCCCAAACACTGAAGCTTTCTTT
CASSTSPNTEAFF
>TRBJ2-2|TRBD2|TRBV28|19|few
TGTGCCAGCAGTCAACGGGGGACTAGTACCCACGCGAACACCGGGGAGCTGTTTTTT
CASSQRGTSTHANTGELFF
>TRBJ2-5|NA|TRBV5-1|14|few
TGCGCCAGCAGCTCCGGACTCCCTGGCGAGACCCAGTACTTC
CASSSGLPGETQYF
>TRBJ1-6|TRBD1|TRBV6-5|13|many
TGTGCCAGCAGATACCGACAGGGTTCACCCCTCCACTTT
CASRYRQGSPLHF
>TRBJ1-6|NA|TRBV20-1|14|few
TGCAGTGCTAGACAGGGTTCCTATAATTCACCCCTCCACTTT
CSARQGSYNSPLHF
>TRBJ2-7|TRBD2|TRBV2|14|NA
TGTGCCAGCAAAGGGACTAGCGCATTCTACGAGCAGTACTTC
CASKGTSAFYEQYF
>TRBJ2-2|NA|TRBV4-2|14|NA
TGTGCCAGCAGCCAAGTGTCAGGAACCGGGGAGCTGTTTTTT
CASSQVSGTGELFF
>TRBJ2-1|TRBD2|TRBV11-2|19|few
TGTGCCAGCAGCTTACGGGGGACTAGCGGGAGCTCGTCCTACAATGAGCAGTTCTTC
CASSLRGTSGSSSYNEQFF
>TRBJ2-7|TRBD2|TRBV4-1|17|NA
TGCGCCAGCAGCCTGACTAGCGGGGGGACAAATTCCTACGAGCAGTACTTC
CASSLTSGGTNSYEQYF
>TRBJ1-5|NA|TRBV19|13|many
TGTGCCAGTAGCGGGGACAGCAATCAGCCCCAGCATTTT
CASSGDSNQPQHF
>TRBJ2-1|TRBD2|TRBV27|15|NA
TGTGCCAGCAGCCGCGCCGGGGGGGCCTACAATGAGCAGTTCTTC
CASSRAGGAYNEQFF
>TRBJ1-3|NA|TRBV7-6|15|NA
TGTGCCAGCAGCAACGTACCGAACGGTGGAAACACCATATATTTT
CASSNVPNGGNTIYF
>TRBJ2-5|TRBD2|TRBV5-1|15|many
TGCGCCAGCAGCTTGGCCGGGACTAGTCGCGAGACCCAGTACTTC
CASSLAGTSRETQYF
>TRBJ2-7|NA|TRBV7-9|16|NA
TGTGCCAGCAGCTTAGTGCTGGGGCAGGGGCCCTACGAGCAGTACTTC
CASSLVLGQGPYEQYF
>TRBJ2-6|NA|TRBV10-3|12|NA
TGTGCCGCCGGCTCTGGGGCCAACGTCCTGACTTTC
CAAGSGANVLTF
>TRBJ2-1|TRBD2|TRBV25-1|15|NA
TGTGCCAGCAGTGATAGCGGGGGGGCGTACAATGAGCAGTTCTTC
CASSDSGGAYNEQFF
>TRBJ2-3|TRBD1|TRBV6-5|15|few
TGTGCCAGCAGTTACCACGGACAGGGAGGAGATACGCAGTATTTT
CASSYHGQGGDTQYF
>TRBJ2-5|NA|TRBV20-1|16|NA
TGCAGTGCTAGTACCGAGACCCCGACTACCCAAGAGACCCAGTACTTC
CSASTETPTTQETQYF
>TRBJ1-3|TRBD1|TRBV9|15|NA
TGTGCCAGCAGCCCCCACAAGGACAGGGTCAACACCATATATTTT
CASSPHKDRVNTIYF
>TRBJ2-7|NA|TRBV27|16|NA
TGTGCCAGCAGTCGTACCCCGACGGGTAGCTCCTACGAGCAGTACTTC
CASSRTPTGSSYEQYF
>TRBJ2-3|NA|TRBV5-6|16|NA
TGTGCCAGCAGCTCCCCCCTAGGGTGGCGGACAGATACGCAGTATTTT
CASSSPLGWRTDTQYF
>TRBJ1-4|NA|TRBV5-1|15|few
TGCGCCAGCAGCTTGGCGGCAGAAGCTAATGAAAAACTGTTTTTT
CASSLAAEANEKLFF
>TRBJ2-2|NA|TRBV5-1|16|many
TGCGCCAGCAGCTTGGGACAGTTGAGGAACACCGGGGAGCTGTTTTTT
CASSLGQLRNTGELFF
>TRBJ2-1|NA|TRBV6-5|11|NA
TGTGCCAGCAGTTACAGGGGCGAGGAGTTCTTC
CASSYRGEEFF
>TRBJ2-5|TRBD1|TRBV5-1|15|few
TGCGCCAGCAGCTACGGACAGGCAACCCAAGAGACCCAGTACTTC
CASSYGQATQETQYF
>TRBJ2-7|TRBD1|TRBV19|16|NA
TGTGCCAGTAGTCCGATACCGGGACAGGGGCTTTACGAGCAGTACTTC
CASSPIPGQGLYEQYF